This record looks at one T cell receptor beta chain sequence and its context. This sample was taken from a study of blood T cell repertoires in COVID-19. Overall study: Material from acute and convalescent COVID-19 was sourced from the United States, Italy and Spain.

Germline assignment: CDR1 GTSNPN and CDR2 SVGIG (reference sequence). This CDR3 is 12 amino acids long. With 4 bases removed from V and 6 bases from J, the gap between germline ends came to 12 bases. The table came from immunoSEQ multiplex PCR; TCRdb's copy has only in-frame clones and leaves some out. The sample has about 39,000 clones; approximately 87% are singletons. The receptor was derived from a man aged 50 to 59 with active or convalescent COVID-19. The chain is built from TRBV30 and TRBJ1-2; D is unresolved. The sample consisted of peripheral blood. The CDR3 region has the DNA TGTGCCTGGAAGCTTCCAGGCCATGGCTACACCTTC. This translates into CAWKLPGHGYTF.